This TCR delta chain was profiled in a study of gamma-delta T cells after stem cell transplantation. TCRdb re-called the RT-PCR reads using CATT. Of about 2,300 delta-chain clones in the sample, around 5.2% were seen once. Per germline, CDR1 GEAIGNYY and CDR2 EKD. The CDR3 sequence is 17 residues long. Unmatched junction bases numbered 5, after V lost 0 bases and J lost 0 bases. The TCR originated in a human donor. It is not recorded whose cells these are; they may come from a transplant donor. The sequencing sample was made of gamma-delta T cells. The chain couples TRDV2 to TRDJ1, with 11 bases lining up with TRDD3. The CDR3 sequence: CACDTIGGYGYTDKLIF. The CDR3 coding sequence is TGTGCCTGTGACACCATTGGGGGATACGGGTACACCGATAAACTCATCTTT.